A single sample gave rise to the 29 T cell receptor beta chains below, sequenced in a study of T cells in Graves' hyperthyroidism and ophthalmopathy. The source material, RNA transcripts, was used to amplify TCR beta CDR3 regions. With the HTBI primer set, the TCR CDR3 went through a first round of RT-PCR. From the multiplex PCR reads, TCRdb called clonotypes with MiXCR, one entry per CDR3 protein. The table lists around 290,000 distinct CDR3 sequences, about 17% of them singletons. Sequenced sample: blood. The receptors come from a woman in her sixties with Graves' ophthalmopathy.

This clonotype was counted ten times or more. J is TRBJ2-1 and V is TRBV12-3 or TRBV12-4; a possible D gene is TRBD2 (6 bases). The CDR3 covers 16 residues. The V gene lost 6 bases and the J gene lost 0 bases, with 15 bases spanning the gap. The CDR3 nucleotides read TGTGCCAGCAGCCTCCGGGACTTAAGCTCCTACAATGAGCAGTTCTTC. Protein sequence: CASSLRDLSSYNEQFF.

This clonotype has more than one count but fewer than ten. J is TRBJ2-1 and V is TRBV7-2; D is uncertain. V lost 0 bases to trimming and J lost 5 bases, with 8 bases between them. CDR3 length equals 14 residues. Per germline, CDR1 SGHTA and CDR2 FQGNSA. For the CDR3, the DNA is TGTGCCAGCAGCTTAGCGTACCGAGACAATGAGCAGTTCTTC. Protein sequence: CASSLAYRDNEQFF.

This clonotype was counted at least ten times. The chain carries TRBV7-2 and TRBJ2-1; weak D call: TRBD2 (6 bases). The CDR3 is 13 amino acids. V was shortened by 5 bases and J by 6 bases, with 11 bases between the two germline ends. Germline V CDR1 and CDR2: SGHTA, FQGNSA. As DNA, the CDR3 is TGTGCCAGCAGCGCGGACGGGGGCAATGAGCAGTTCTTC. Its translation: CASSADGGNEQFF.

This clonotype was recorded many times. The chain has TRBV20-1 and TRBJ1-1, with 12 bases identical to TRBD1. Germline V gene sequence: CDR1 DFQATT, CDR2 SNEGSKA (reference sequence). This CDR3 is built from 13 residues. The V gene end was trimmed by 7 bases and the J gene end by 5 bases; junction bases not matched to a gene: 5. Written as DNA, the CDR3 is TGCAGTGTAGGGACAGGGGGCAGGACTGAAGCTTTCTTT. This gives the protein CSVGTGGRTEAFF.

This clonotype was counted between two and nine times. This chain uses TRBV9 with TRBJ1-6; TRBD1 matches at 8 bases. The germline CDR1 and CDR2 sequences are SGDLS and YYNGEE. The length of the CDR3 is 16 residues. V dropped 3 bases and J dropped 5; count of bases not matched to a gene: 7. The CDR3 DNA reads TGTGCCAGCAGCGCCGGGACAGGCCCCCATAATTCACCCCTCCACTTT. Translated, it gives CASSAGTGPHNSPLHF.

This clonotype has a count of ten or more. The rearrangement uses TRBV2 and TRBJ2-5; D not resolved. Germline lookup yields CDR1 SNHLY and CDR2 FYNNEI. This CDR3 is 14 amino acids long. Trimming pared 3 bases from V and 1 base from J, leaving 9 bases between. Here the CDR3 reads CASSELSAQETQYF. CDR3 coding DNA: TGTGCCAGCAGTGAGTTGTCAGCCCAAGAGACCCAGTACTTC.

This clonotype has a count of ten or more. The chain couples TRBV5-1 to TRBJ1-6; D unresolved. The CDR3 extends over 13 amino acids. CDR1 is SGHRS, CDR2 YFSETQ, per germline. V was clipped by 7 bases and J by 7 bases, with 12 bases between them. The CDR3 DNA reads TGCGCCAGCCGCAACAGAGGGAATTCACCCCTCCACTTT. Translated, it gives CASRNRGNSPLHF. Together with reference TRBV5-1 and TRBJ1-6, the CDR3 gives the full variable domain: KAGVTQTPRYLIKTRGQQVTLSCSPISGHRSVSWYQQTPGQGLQFLFEYFSETQRNKGNFPGRFSGRQFSNSRSEMNVSTLELGDSALYLCASRNRGNSPLHFGNGTRLTVT.

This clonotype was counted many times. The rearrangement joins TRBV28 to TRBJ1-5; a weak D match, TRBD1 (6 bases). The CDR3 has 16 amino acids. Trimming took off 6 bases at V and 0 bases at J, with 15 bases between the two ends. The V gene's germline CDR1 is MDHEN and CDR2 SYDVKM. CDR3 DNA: TGTGCCAGCAGGGCGTCCGGGACATTTAGCAATCAGCCCCAGCATTTT. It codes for CASRASGTFSNQPQHF.

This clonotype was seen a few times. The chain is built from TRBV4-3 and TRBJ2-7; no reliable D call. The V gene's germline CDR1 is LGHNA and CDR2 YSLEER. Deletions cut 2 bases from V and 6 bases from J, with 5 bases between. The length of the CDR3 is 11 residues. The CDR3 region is CASSQKTEQYF. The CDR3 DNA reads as TGCGCCAGCAGCCAAAAAACCGAGCAGTACTTC.

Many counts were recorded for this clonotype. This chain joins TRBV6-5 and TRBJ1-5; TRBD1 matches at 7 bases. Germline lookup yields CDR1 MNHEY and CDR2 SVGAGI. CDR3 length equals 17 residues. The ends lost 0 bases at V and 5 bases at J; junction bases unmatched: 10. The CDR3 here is CASSYSKGAVRYQPQHF. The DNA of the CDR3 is TGTGCCAGCAGTTACTCAAAGGGGGCCGTGAGGTATCAGCCCCAGCATTTT.

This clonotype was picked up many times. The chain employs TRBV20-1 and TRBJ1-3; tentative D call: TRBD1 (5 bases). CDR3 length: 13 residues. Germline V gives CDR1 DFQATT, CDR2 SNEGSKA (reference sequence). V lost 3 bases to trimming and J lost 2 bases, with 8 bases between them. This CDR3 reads CSASTRAGNTIYF. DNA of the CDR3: TGCAGTGCTAGCACCAGGGCTGGAAACACCATATATTTT.

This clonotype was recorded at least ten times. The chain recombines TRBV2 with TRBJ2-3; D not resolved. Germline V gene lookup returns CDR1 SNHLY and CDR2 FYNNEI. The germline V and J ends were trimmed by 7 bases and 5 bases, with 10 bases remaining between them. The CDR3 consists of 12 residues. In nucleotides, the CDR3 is TGTGCCAGCAAGAGACAAGAAGATACGCAGTATTTT. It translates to CASKRQEDTQYF.

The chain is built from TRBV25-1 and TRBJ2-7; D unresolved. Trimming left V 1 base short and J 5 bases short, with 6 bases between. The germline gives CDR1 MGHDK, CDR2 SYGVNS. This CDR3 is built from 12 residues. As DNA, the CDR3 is TGTGCCAGCAGTGAATCTGTCGACGAGCAGTACTTC. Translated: CASSESVDEQYF.

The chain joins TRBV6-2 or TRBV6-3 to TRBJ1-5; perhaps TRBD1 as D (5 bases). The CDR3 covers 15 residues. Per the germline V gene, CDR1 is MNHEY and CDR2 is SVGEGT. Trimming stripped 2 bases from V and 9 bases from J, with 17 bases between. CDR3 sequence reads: CASSYVQGPGWPQHF. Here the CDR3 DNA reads TGTGCCAGCAGTTACGTGCAGGGTCCGGGTTGGCCCCAGCATTTT.

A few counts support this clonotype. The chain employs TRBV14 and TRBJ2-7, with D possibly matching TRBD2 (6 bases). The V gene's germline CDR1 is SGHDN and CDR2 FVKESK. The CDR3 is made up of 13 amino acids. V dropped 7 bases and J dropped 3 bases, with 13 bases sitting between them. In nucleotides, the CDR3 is TGTGCCAGCACCCATCGGGGGTTCTACGAGCAGTACTTC. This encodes CASTHRGFYEQYF.

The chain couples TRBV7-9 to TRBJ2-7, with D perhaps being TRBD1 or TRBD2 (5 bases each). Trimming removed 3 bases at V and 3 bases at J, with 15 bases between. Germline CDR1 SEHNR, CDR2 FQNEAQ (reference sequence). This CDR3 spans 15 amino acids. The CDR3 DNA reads TGTGCCAGCAGCTTGGGGCAGAGGGCTATCTACGAGCAGTACTTC. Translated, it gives CASSLGQRAIYEQYF.

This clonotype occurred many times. Written as DNA, the CDR3 is TGTGCCAGCAGCTTAGTCTTATCGGGGAACACTGAAGCTTTCTTT. The encoded protein is CASSLVLSGNTEAFF. The rearrangement links TRBV11-2 to TRBJ1-1; the D is unclear. CDR1 is SGHAT, CDR2 FQNNGV, per germline. V gave up 1 base and J gave up 1 base, with 10 bases separating them. The CDR3 extends over 15 amino acids.

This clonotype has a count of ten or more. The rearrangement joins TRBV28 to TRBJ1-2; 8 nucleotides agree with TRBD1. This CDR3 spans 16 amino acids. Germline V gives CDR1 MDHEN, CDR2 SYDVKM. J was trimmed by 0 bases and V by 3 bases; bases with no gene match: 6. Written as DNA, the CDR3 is TGTGCCAGCAGTTTGGGGCAGGGGGCCCCTAACTATGGCTACACCTTC. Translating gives CASSLGQGAPNYGYTF.

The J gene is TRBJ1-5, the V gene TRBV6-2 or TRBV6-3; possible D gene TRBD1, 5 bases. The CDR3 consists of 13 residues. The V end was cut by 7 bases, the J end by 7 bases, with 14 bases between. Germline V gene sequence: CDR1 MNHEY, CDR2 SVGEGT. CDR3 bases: TGTGCCAGCACCCGACCCACAGGCCAGCCCCAGCATTTT. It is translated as CASTRPTGQPQHF.

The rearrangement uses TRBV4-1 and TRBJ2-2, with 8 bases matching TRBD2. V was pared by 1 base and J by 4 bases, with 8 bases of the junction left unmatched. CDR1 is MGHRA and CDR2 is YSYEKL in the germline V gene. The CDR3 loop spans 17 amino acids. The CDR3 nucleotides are TGCGCCAGCAGCCAAGTACGGGGGGGCCTTGGCACCGGGGAGCTGTTTTTT. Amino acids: CASSQVRGGLGTGELFF.

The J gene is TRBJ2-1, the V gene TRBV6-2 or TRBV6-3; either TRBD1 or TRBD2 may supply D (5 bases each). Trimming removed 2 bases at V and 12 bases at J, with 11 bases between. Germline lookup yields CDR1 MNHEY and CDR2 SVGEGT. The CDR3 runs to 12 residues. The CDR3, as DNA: TGTGCCAGCAGTTACCCTGGGACCGGGCAGTTCTTC. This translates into CASSYPGTGQFF.

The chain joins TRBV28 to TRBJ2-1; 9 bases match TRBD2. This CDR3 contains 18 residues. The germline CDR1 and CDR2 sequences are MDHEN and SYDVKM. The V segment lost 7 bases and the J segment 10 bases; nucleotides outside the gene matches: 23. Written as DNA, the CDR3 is TGTGCCAGCACCCCTTTCTTTGACGCGGGAGGGAAAGTACGCGAGCAGTTCTTC. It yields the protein CASTPFFDAGGKVREQFF.

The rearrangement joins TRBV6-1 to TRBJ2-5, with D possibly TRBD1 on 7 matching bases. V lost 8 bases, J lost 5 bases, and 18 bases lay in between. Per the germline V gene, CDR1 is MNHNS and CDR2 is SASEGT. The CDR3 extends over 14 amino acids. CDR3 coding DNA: TGTGCCAGCCGAAGAACCGGAGGGGGCGAGACCCAGTACTTC. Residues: CASRRTGGGETQYF.

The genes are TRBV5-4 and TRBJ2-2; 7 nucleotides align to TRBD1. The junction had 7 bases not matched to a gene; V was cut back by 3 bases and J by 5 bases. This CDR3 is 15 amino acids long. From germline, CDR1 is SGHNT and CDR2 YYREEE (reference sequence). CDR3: CASSSQGVGTGELFF. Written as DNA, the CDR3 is TGTGCCAGCAGCTCCCAGGGGGTAGGGACCGGGGAGCTGTTTTTT. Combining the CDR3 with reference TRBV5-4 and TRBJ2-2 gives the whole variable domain ETGVTQSPTHLIKTRGQQVTLRCSSQSGHNTVSWYQQALGQGPQFIFQYYREEENGRGNFPPRFSGLQFPNYSSELNVNALELDDSALYLCASSSQGVGTGELFFGEGSRLTVL.

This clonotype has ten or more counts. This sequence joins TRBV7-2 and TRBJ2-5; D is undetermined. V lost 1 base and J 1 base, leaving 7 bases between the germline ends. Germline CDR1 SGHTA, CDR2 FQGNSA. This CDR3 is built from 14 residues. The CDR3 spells CASSLVSLQETQYF. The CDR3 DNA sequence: TGTGCCAGCAGCTTAGTCTCCCTCCAAGAGACCCAGTACTTC.

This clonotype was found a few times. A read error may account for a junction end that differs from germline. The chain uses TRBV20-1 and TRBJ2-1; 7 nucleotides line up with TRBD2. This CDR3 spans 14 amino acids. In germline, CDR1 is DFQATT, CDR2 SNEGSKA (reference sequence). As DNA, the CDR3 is TGCAGTGCCAGAGGCCTAGCGGCCTACAATGAGCAGTTCTTC. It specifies CSARGLAAYNEQFF.

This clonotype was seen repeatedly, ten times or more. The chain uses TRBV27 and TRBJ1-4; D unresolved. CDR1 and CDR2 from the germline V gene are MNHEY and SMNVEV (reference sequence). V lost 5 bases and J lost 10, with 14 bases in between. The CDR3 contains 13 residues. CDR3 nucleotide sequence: TGTGCCAGCAGTCTACGGACGAACGGAAAACTGTTTTTT. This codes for CASSLRTNGKLFF. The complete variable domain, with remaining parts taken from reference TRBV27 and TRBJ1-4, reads EAQVTQNPRYLITVTGKKLTVTCSQNMNHEYMSWYRQDPGLGLRQIYYSMNVEVTDKGDVPEGYKVSRKEKRNFPLILESPSPNQTSLYFCASSLRTNGKLFFGSGTQLSVL.

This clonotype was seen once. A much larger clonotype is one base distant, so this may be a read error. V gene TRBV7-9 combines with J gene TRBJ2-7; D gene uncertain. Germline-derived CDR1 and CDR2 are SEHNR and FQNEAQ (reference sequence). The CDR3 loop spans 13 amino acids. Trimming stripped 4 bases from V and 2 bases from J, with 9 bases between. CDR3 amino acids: CASSSDPPYEQYF. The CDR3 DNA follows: TGTGCCAGCAGCTCAGACCCCCCCTACGAGCAGTACTTC.

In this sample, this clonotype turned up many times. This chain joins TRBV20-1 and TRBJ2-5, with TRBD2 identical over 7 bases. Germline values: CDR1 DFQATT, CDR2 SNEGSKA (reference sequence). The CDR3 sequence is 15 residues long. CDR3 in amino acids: CSLYDSGRDQETQYF. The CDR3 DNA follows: TGCAGCCTATACGATAGCGGGCGGGATCAAGAGACCCAGTACTTC.